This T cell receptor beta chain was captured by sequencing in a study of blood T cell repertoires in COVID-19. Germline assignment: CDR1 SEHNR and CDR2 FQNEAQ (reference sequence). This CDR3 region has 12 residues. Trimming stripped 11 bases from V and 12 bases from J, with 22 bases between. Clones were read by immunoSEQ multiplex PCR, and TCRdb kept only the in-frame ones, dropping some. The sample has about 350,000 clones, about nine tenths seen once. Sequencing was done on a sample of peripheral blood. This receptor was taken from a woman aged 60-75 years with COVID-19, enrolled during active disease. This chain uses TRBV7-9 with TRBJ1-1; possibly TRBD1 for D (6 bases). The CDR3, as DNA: TGTGCCGCGTGGACAGCCGGTAGGGGTACTTTCTTT. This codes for CAAWTAGRGTFF.